This T cell receptor beta chain emerged from a study of T-cell memory formation after mild COVID-19 (dated by TCRdb to the early 2020s). For context, the study as a whole: TCR sequence clusters from the two donors were largely donor specific. T-cell clones expanding and contracting after mild COVID-19 in two donors were tracked by longitudinal TCRalpha and TCRbeta repertoire sequencing. The cohort was made up of two young adult volunteers, one female and one male, who were previously healthy.

PBMCs were isolated by Ficoll-Paque density gradient centrifugation. V ends up 5 bases short and J 4 bases short, with an unmatched junction base count of 4. Sequences SGHTA (CDR1) and FQGNSA (CDR2) are obtained from the germline V gene. From its cysteine to its phenylalanine, the CDR3 spans 14 amino acids. The CDR3 DNA has 42 bases and is translated from base 1. The paper's findings and limits, for the study overall: Contracting CD4+ clones turned up mainly in the CM and EM memory subsets, whereas EMRA was where CD8+ clones were enriched. The detection of some responding clones in pre-infection memory suggests that pre-existing cross-reactive memory T cells joined the SARS-CoV-2 response. Whether the second-wave clones peaking on day 37 were SARS-CoV-2 specific was not confirmed. The study included only a couple of mild cases, and larger cohorts that include severe cases with pre-infection samples were judged to be necessary. Clones contracting from day 15 to 85 had balanced CD4/CD8 phenotypes, while a second wave expanding from day 15 to 37 was biased towards CD4+.

For sequencing, an Illumina NovaSeq 6000 was employed. TCRalpha and TCRbeta cDNA libraries were built by 5'RACE with constant-segment primers, adding sample barcodes and unique molecular identifiers. Trizol reagent was used to extract RNA from every sample. Libraries were amplified in two PCR steps, with a second sample barcode and Illumina TruSeq adapters added in the second step. The libraries were sequenced on an Illumina NovaSeq using 2 x 150 bp paired-end reads. The source study handled its data this way. The reads were demultiplexed and collapsed into UMI-guided consensus sequences using migec v1.2.7. Using mixcr v2.1.11, UMI consensuses were aligned to TRA and TRB V and J templates and then assembled into clonotypes. A clonotype was counted as expanded or contracted only when both edgeR and NoisET called the clonotype significant, with the noise models trained on biological replicates. For edgeR calls, a false discovery rate-adjusted p below 0.01 and a log2 fold-change threshold of 1 were applied. As an exploratory analysis of dynamics, max-normalized trajectories of the 1000 most abundant clonotypes were examined with PCA combined with hierarchical clustering. Separately sequenced CD4+ and CD8+ repertoires were used to assign a CD4 or CD8 phenotype to each responding clone. The public sequencing data were trimmed at Q25 with fastp and processed into clonotypes with MiXCR by TCRdb, which kept only in-frame beta chains. CDR3 protein sequences are deduplicated, and each keeps its most common genes and DNA. TCRdb's processing, not the authors' own work, is the source of the V and J calls. The sample has just over 60,000 distinct CDR3 sequences on record, 9.3% of them singletons. Less than 1.5% of the sample lies in the top ten.

This clonotype occurred a few times. Which antigen it targets is not known. Base qualities are not at hand, and no much larger clone is one base apart. The sequence was collected from a man aged 18 to 30 who had mild COVID-19 (a few samples of this study predate the infection). The sample titles of this study are shuffled in the database, so cell type and time point are left out; the donor was told from shared clones. This chain joins TRBV7-2 to TRBJ1-2, and TRBD1 matches 10 of the central bases. Sequenced sample: PBMCs or a T cell subset sorted from them (not recorded which). The DNA is as follows: TGTGCCAGCAGCGCCCGGGACAGGGGCTATGGCTACACCTTC. Translation gives CASSARDRGYGYTF.